Shown below are 15 T cell receptor beta chains from a single sample sequenced in a study of regulatory and conventional T cells in RAG deficiency (dated by TCRdb to about 2017). Libraries were constructed by the immunoSEQ multiplex PCR assay. The clones in this table, taken by TCRdb from immuneACCESS, are in-frame only. Not every clone is retained; where verified, under half of the shortfall comes from an unresolved V gene, and the cause of the rest is unknown. The sample profile shows about 46,000 clones; 80% to 90% of them were found once. 0.51% of the sample rests with the top ten. Before genomic DNA extraction, conventional CD4+ T cells were purified from blood as CD25-low CD127-high cells. The sample was also linked to a second study, of regulatory T cells. The second study's paper adds: For the multiplex PCR, 52 forward TRBV primers and 13 reverse TRBJ primers were used, and amplification bias was corrected with both assay-based and computational methods.

Material: CD4+ effector T cells sorted from blood. The receptors originated from a human donor in good health.

The chain is built from TRBV30 and TRBJ1-1; D gene uncertain. This CDR3 has 11 residues. The V end lost 3 bases, the J end lost 7 bases, and 9 bases lay between the germline ends. The V gene's germline CDR1 is GTSNPN and CDR2 SVGIG (reference sequence). The CDR3 is CAWSRIREAFF. Written as DNA, the CDR3 is TGTGCCTGGAGCAGGATTCGTGAAGCTTTCTTT.

This clone has only a few counts. The rearrangement joins TRBV19 to TRBJ1-6; 7 nucleotides align to TRBD1. The CDR3 length is 14 residues. Germline CDR1 is LNHDA and CDR2 is SQIVND (reference sequence). V trimming: 7 bases; J trimming: 15 bases; junction bases outside the gene matches: 15. CDR3 sequence reads: CASTSRGGRRNLHF. CDR3 nucleotides: TGTGCCAGTACAAGTAGAGGGGGCCGCCGAAACCTCCACTTT.

The chain recombines TRBV6-5 with TRBJ1-1; D perhaps matches TRBD1 (5 bases). V gave up 6 bases and J gave up 1 base, with 12 bases separating them. The germline V gene encodes CDR1 MNHEY and CDR2 SVGAGI. This CDR3 region has 14 residues. The CDR3 here is CASRGGTSNTEAFF. The CDR3 region has the DNA TGTGCCAGCAGGGGAGGGACCTCGAACACTGAAGCTTTCTTT.

The CDR3 coding sequence is TGTGCCAGCAGCGTAGAACAGGGCATTGACACTGAAGCTTTCTTT. As protein: CASSVEQGIDTEAFF. The chain employs TRBV9 and TRBJ1-1, with a tentative D call TRBD1 (6 bases). Trimming stripped 0 bases from V and 3 bases from J, with 12 bases between. Germline V gene sequence: CDR1 SGDLS, CDR2 YYNGEE. The CDR3 totals 15 residues.

The rearrangement links TRBV5-1 to TRBJ2-5; 8 nucleotides agree with TRBD2. J was trimmed by 5 bases and V by 5 bases; bases with no gene match: 11. CDR1 and CDR2 from the germline V gene are SGHRS and YFSETQ. This CDR3 has 15 residues. For the CDR3, the DNA is TGCGCCAGCAGTTCCGGGGGGGGCGAGCGGGAGACCCAGTACTTC. It translates to CASSSGGGERETQYF.

This chain joins TRBV5-8 and TRBJ2-3; a possible D gene is TRBD1 (5 bases). V lost 9 bases to trimming and J lost 2 bases, with 25 bases between them. Germline V gene sequence: CDR1 SGHTS, CDR2 YDEGEE. The length of the CDR3 is 17 residues. The CDR3 region is CATTTGVLHRNTDTQYF. The CDR3 region has the DNA TGTGCCACCACAACAGGTGTCCTGCACCGCAACACAGATACGCAGTATTTT.

A note on this clone: One junction end disagrees with the germline gene, perhaps due to a read error. V usage is TRBV5-1 and J usage is TRBJ1-1; D is possibly TRBD1 (5 bases). In germline, CDR1 is SGHRS, CDR2 YFSETQ. The CDR3 is 15 amino acids. CDR3 region: CASSGSGTSNAEAFF. CDR3 nucleotide sequence: TGCGCCAGCAGCGGCTCCGGGACTTCGAACGCTGAAGCTTTCTTT.

The chain has TRBV7-3 and TRBJ1-2; a possible D gene is TRBD1 (5 bases). The CDR3 has 15 residues. Germline loops: CDR1 SGHTA, CDR2 FQGTGA. V lost 1 base and J 3 bases, leaving 12 bases between the germline ends. CDR3 nucleotides: TGTGCCAGCAGCTTAAAACCAGGGAGGGACTATGGCTACACCTTC. The encoded protein is CASSLKPGRDYGYTF.

The genes are TRBV2 and TRBJ2-1; the D gene is possibly TRBD1 (5 bases). The CDR3 runs to 16 residues. Germline V gene lookup returns CDR1 SNHLY and CDR2 FYNNEI. V was trimmed by 8 bases and J by 15 bases, leaving 32 bases between them. CDR3 sequence (DNA): TGTGCCAGCGGTCCCCACTCGTCCCAGGGTTCCTATCTGTTGTTCTTC. Encoded protein: CASGPHSSQGSYLLFF.

CDR3 bases: TGTGCCAGCAGTAGACAGCCTGCCTACGAGCAGTACTTC. Residues: CASSRQPAYEQYF. The chain couples TRBV28 to TRBJ2-7; tentative D call: TRBD1 (5 bases). CDR3 length: 13 residues. The V gene's germline CDR1 is MDHEN and CDR2 SYDVKM. Trimming shortened V by 5 bases and J by 2 bases, and 10 bases separated the two germline ends.

The chain is built from TRBV18 and TRBJ2-7; unclear D gene. Germline CDR1 KGHSH, CDR2 LQKENI. Deletions cut 2 bases from V and 2 bases from J, with 10 bases between. The CDR3 has 14 amino acids. The CDR3 DNA is TGTGCCAGCTCACCATCGGCCAGCGCCTACGAGCAGTACTTC. Encoded protein: CASSPSASAYEQYF.

In this sample, this clone turned up once. This chain uses TRBV25-1 with TRBJ1-5, with D uncertain. The V end lost 6 bases, the J end lost 1 base, and 10 bases lay between the germline ends. This CDR3 spans 14 amino acids. Germline CDR1 MGHDK, CDR2 SYGVNS. The CDR3 spells CASSPLGSNQPQHF. Written as DNA, the CDR3 is TGTGCCAGCAGCCCCCTTGGGAGCAATCAGCCCCAGCATTTT.

The rearrangement uses TRBV25-1 and TRBJ2-2; the D is unclear. Germline-derived CDR1 and CDR2 are MGHDK and SYGVNS. V was cut by 3 bases and J by 2 bases, with 7 bases left in between. The CDR3 has 14 amino acids. This CDR3 reads CASSEPKNTGELFF. CDR3 in DNA: TGTGCCAGCAGTGAGCCTAAAAACACCGGGGAGCTGTTTTTT. The complete variable domain, with remaining parts taken from reference TRBV25-1 and TRBJ2-2, reads EADIYQTPRYLVIGTGKKITLECSQTMGHDKMYWYQQDPGMELHLIHYSYGVNSTEKGDLSSESTVSRIRTEHFPLTLESARPSHTSQYLCASSEPKNTGELFFGEGSRLTVL.

The CDR3 here is CASAFVFGEQETQYF. In nucleotides, the CDR3 is TGTGCCAGCGCTTTTGTATTCGGGGAGCAAGAGACCCAGTACTTC. This rearrangement joins TRBV11-3 to TRBJ2-5, with D possibly TRBD2 on 5 matching bases. Per the germline V gene, CDR1 is SGHNT and CDR2 is YENEEA. The CDR3 is 15 residues long. V dropped 8 bases and J dropped 2 bases, with 18 bases sitting between them.

The table lists this clone with a few counts. This chain connects TRBV6-5 to TRBJ2-7; D unresolved. The germline V gene has CDR1 MNHEY and CDR2 SVGAGI. The CDR3 is made up of 15 amino acids. Between the trimmed V and J ends, which lost 0 bases and 0 bases, there was a span of 9 bases. The CDR3 coding sequence is TGTGCCAGCAGTTACTCGAGAGGATCCTCCTACGAGCAGTACTTC. Translated, it gives CASSYSRGSSYEQYF.